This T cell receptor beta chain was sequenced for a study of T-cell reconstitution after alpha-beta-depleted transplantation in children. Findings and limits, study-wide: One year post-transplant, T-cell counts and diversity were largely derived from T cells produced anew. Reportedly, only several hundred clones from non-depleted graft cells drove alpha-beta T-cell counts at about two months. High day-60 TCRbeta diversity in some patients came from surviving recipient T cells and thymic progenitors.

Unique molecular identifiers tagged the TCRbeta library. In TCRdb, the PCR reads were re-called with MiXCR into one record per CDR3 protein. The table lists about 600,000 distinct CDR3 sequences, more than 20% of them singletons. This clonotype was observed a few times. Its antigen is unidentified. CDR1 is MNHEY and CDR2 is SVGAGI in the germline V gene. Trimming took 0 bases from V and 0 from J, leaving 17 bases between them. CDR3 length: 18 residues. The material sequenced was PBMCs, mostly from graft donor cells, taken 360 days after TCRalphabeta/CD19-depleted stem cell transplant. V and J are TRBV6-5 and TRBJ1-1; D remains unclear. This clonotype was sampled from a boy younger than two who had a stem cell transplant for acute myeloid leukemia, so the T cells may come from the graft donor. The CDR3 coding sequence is TGTGCCAGCAGTTACTCGAGTGTGTCAGAAGGTATGAACACTGAAGCTTTCTTT. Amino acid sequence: CASSYSSVSEGMNTEAFF.